This T cell receptor (beta chain) was obtained from a study of shared clonotypes between healthy human individuals (dated by TCRdb to the early 2020s). With respect to the entire study: The cohort comprised a couple of women and a few men aged 18 to 49 years. For each donor, CD4 naive and CD4 memory were each run on three plates, CD8 naive on two plates, and CD8 memory on one plate. Blood TCR repertoires of about 5 healthy adults were deeply sequenced to estimate repertoire size and the extent of clonotype sharing between individuals. To increase sequencing depth and limit assay-specific biases, TCR repertoire library preparation and sequencing were carried out by different laboratories using diverse techniques. Each donor's leukapheresis produced roughly between about 0.9 and 9.5 billion PBMCs.

TCR CDR3 regions were amplified from genomic DNA by multiplex PCR using the deep immunoSEQ assay. For each cell subset, the extracted genomic DNA was distributed evenly across all wells of several immunoSEQ 96-well plates, and each plate served as one replicate. For sorted subsets, about 200 ng genomic DNA, equal to 30,000 to 35,000 T cell genomes, was loaded into each replicate PCR. The purified libraries were quantified using a Qubit 3.0 fluorometer, sized with a Bioanalyzer 2100, and then quantified again using the KAPA Library Quantification kit. A separate single-read 150-cycle Illumina NextSeq 550 flow cell was used to sequence each immunoSEQ 96-well plate. The paper's data handling went like this. Because the immunoSEQ output held only junctional sequences and lacked quality scores, the filtering could not match the filtering applied to full-length reads. To assign V/J genes and CDR3, sequences were annotated using PyIR, a Python wrapper for IgBLAST v1.9, with IMGT germline references. Reads were filtered out if the reads had weak V/J assignments (E-value above 1e-6), no CDR3, stop codons, out-of-frame junctions, or ambiguous translated residues. V3J clonotypes were defined as sequences sharing an identical inferred V gene, J gene, and CDR3 amino acid sequence. The percentage overlap between two repertoires was calculated by dividing the number of shared unique clonotypes by the size of the smaller repertoire. Three approaches were used to assess repertoire richness: RTK rarefaction, the Chao1 estimator, and Recon v2.1 estimates of unobserved clonotypes. For all TCRbeta clonotypes obtained by the gDNA method from several donors, generation probabilities were computed with OLGA. The table comes from immuneACCESS by way of TCRdb, which keeps in-frame sequences with V and J called. Part of the clones is missing from these tables; in studies checked, under half for an unresolved V gene and the rest for unknown reasons. V, J and clone size are those of that table, while D and trimming were read from the DNA. This sample comprises more than 2 million clones, less than 95% of them detected only once. The top ten constitute around 1.1% of the sample.

Spanning cysteine to phenylalanine, the CDR3 consists of 15 amino acids. Just the 45-base CDR3 DNA is kept, in frame starting at base 1. The germline V gene (reference sequence) yields SGHNT for CDR1 and YYREEE for CDR2. V lost 4 bases and J lost 2 bases, and the count of bases not matched to a germline gene is 7. About this clone: Its cognate antigen has yet to be identified. No clone much larger than this one lies a single base away; base qualities are absent.

Overall study outcomes, separate from this receptor: Pairwise subsampling led to the expectation that sequencing depth would affect the degree of clonotype sharing among donors. When several donors were compared, the shared fraction of clonotypes was approximately 5% for naive CD4, 3.5% to 4% for naive CD8, 2% to 2.5% for memory CD4, and around 0.4% for memory CD8. Larger estimated clonotype richness was generally found for naive subsets than for memory subsets. Only blood was sampled, and tissue TCR repertoires likely differ from those in blood. Compared with non-shared clonotypes, clonotypes shared by all four sorted-subset donors had higher generation probabilities. Because the study included a small number of donors, the genetic and exposure-history diversity represented was limited. Incomplete sequencing was indicated by rarefaction of sorted-subset datasets, despite the large sequencing depth.

CD8 naive samples were CD45RO-negative cells positively selected for CCR7, giving a CD45RA+CCR7+ population that excluded TemRA cells. The donors were healthy, HIV-negative adults with no recently reported acute infections or vaccinations. Only Caucasian adults living in Nashville, Tennessee, USA were represented among the donors. Blood was collected by leukapheresis, and PBMCs were isolated by Ficoll-Histopaque density gradient centrifugation and then cryopreserved in liquid nitrogen vapor phase. Purity and quantity of every magnetically sorted T cell population were checked by analytical flow cytometry. Genomic DNA was isolated from every sorted fraction and measured by UV absorbance on a Nanodrop 2000c.

The chain was built from TRBV5-4 and TRBJ2-3; 7 bases in the junction line up with TRBD2. This TCR was sampled from a man aged 18 to 30 in good health. Sequencing used naive CD8+ T cells sorted from blood. In light of the paper, this sample's cell subset or site label describes: CD45RA+CCR7+. The sequenced DNA: TGTGCCAGCAGCCCCGGACTAGTCCACACAGATACGCAGTATTTT. Translation gives CASSPGLVHTDTQYF. Supplemented by the reference TRBV5-4 and TRBJ2-3 proteins around the CDR3, the complete variable domain is ETGVTQSPTHLIKTRGQQVTLRCSSQSGHNTVSWYQQALGQGPQFIFQYYREEENGRGNFPPRFSGLQFPNYSSELNVNALELDDSALYLCASSPGLVHTDTQYFGPGTRLTVL.